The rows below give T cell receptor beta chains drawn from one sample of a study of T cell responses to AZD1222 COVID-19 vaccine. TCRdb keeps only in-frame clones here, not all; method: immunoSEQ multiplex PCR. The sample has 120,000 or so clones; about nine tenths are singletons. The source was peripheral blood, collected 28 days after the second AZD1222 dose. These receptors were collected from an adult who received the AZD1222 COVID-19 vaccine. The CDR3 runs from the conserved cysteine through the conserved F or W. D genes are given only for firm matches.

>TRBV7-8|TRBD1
CASSLEAGGGYGYTF
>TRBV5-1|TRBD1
CASSGTGGVSRDGYTF
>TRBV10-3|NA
CAISGTGDGEQYF
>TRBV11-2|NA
CASSLDPRSYEQYF
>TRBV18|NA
CASSPPDSPGKAFF
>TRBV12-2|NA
CASRLGDGVLRAEAFF
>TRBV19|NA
CASSTPGRNTEAFF
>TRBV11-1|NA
CASSLSLMSTNTEAFF
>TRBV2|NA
CASSEDTRYYGYTF
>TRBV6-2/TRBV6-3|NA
CASSYSTGHTEAFF
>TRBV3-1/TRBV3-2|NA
CASSQDRLGYNEQFF
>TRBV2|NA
CASSNDLQGGQPQHF
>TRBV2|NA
CASTKARGIGTGELFF
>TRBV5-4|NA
CASSHPGASSTDTQYF
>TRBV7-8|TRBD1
CASSLRDRGGDTQYF
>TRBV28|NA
CASRPSGGPGNTIYF
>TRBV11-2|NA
CASSFGQNTGELFF
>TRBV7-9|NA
CASSPSQAWEKLFF
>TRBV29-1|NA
CSVARGYEQYF
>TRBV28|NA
CASSFGGGIGYTF
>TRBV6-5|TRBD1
CASSLTGATEAFF
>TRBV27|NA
CASSLPAGTYYEQYF
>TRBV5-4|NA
CASSLMGKEAFF
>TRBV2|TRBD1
CASSESKAGQGMGFSYEQYF
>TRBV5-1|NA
CASRLGMNAEAFF
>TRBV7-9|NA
CASSLGVGSESTNEKLFF
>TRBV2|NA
CASSEPATGLSPLHF
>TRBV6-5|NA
CASSYSRGATNTEAFF
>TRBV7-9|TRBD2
CASSPIGTSNNNEQFF
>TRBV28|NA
CASTNGGGGTDTQYF
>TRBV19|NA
CASSIPGINYGYTF
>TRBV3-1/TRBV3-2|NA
CASSQERRGWKTQYF
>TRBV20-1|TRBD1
CSASTGTGNTEAFF
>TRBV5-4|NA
CASSSQGPHFRDEQFF
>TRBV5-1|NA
CASSPEQGIADTQYF
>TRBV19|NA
CASKRGHREQFF
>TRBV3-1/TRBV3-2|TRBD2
CASSQAGTILTKNIQYF
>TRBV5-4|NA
CASSFPGELYGYTF
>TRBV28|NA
CASSLLILGTEAFF
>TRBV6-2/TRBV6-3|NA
CASSLSGPTQYF
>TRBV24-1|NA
CATRTGNTGELFF
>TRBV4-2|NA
CASSQAGTGLDTQYF
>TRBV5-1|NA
CASSPSGATNEKLFF